A single sample gave rise to the 7 T cell receptor delta chains below, sequenced in a study of gamma-delta chains in newborns, infants, children (dated by TCRdb to the late 2010s). Sequencing was performed on an Illumina MiSeq. TCRdb reanalyzed the public reads with the CATT caller, and identical DNA sequences were merged afterwards. This sample comprises about 5,000 delta-chain clones, 3% of them detected only once. The leading ten clones occupy 15% of the sample. The sample was blood. The receptors stem from a child who was a newborn, infant or young child, either healthy, febrile or measles-vaccinated (not recorded which).

This clone was counted between two and nine times. Translating this DNA gives a protein that differs at residue 15 from the TCRdb one, which belongs to a much larger clone; a read error is likely, and the protein shown is this translation. The rearrangement joins TRDV2 to TRDJ3, with D tentatively TRDD3 (5 bases). The CDR3 length is 18 residues. From germline, CDR1 is GEAIGNYY and CDR2 EKD. In DNA form, the CDR3 reads TGTGCCTGTGACCAGGGGGTCCCGAGCTCCTGGGACACCCGAAAGATGTTTTTC. As protein: CACDQGVPSSWDTRKMFF.

The table lists this clone with a few counts. A far larger clone is just one base off, so this is likely a read error. The same CDR3 can be traced to other DNA sequences in this sample. The chain employs TRDV1 and TRDJ2, with D possibly matching TRDD3 (6 bases). Per germline, CDR1 TSWWSYY and CDR2 QGS. The CDR3 is made up of 16 amino acids. The CDR3 DNA is TGTGCTCTTGATGAGGCCGGCCGGGATATGACTGCACAACTCTTCTTT. Amino acid sequence: CALDEAGRDMTAQLFF.

This clone has only a few counts. CDR3 sequence: CACDTWGPSSWDTRQMFF. CDR3 in DNA: TGTGCCTGTGACACCTGGGGCCCAAGCTCCTGGGACACCCGACAGATGTTTTTC. The V gene is TRDV2, the J gene TRDJ3; the D gene is possibly TRDD3 (5 bases). Trimming shortened V by 0 bases and J by 0 bases, and 11 bases separated the two germline ends. CDR1 is GEAIGNYY, CDR2 EKD, per germline. This CDR3 has 18 residues.

This clone appeared a few times. The protein that TCRdb holds for this DNA derives from a much larger clone and differs from the translated DNA at residue 6, which likely indicates a read error; the protein shown here is translated from the DNA. The chain combines TRAV29/DV5 with TRDJ1; 10 positions agree with TRDD3. In germline, CDR1 is NSMFDY, CDR2 ISSIKDK. The length of the CDR3 is 18 residues. V was pared by 0 bases and J by 0 bases, with 11 bases of the junction left unmatched. The CDR3 region has the DNA TGTGCAGCAAGCGGGATGGGGGATACAACCAGGTACACCGATAAACTCATCTTT. It specifies CAASGMGDTTRYTDKLIF.

Comments on this clone: With a far larger clone one base away, a read error is the likely cause. This chain links TRDV2 with TRDJ3; 9 positions agree with TRDD3. Germline CDR1 reads GEAIGNYY; CDR2 reads EKD. The CDR3 is 19 residues long. The CDR3 protein is CACDTRGYGTSWDIRQMFF. CDR3 DNA sequence: TGTGCCTGTGACACTCGGGGATACGGGACGTCCTGGGACATCCGACAGATGTTTTTC.

A note on this clone: TCRdb attributes to this sequence the protein of a much larger clone, which differs from the DNA translation at residue 12; a read error is likely, and the protein displayed is translated from the DNA. The chain has TRDV2 and TRDJ2; 9 bases are a match to TRDD3. Germline assignment: CDR1 GEAIGNYY and CDR2 EKD. CDR3 length equals 16 residues. Trimming cost V 0 bases and J 9 bases; bases outside gene matches: 10. CDR3 sequence (DNA): TGTGCCTGTGACACCGGAGGGGATACGTTCTCCACACAACTCTTCTTT. Encoded protein: CACDTGGDTFSTQLFF.

This clone was observed at least ten times. The chain couples TRDV1 to TRDJ1; TRDD3 matches at 10 bases. With 0 bases clipped from V and 2 bases from J, the junction kept 12 bases outside the gene matches. Per the germline V gene, CDR1 is TSWWSYY and CDR2 is QGS. The CDR3 is made up of 19 amino acids. As DNA, the CDR3 is TGTGCTCTTGGGGAACTACTATTGAGGGGGATACGCCCGACCGATAAACTCATCTTT. Translating gives CALGELLLRGIRPTDKLIF.